This T cell receptor beta chain was identified in a study of shared clonotypes between healthy human individuals. As to this clone: Its specificity is not known.

V was cut by 0 bases and J by 3 bases, with 13 bases left in between. Germline V CDR1 and CDR2: SGDLS, YYNGEE. The CDR3 has 16 residues. Authors' methods: There were no quality scores in the junction-only immunoSEQ sequences, so filtering differed. The method was immunoSEQ multiplex PCR; TCRdb's version includes in-frame clones alone and lacks a portion of them. V and J calls and clone size are given by that table; D and trimming were obtained from the DNA. There are over a million clones in the sample; approximately 98.5% occur only once, and about 0.35% lies in the top ten. The authors divided CD4+ cells into CD45RA+ naive and CD45RA-negative memory subsets. Findings and limits, study-wide: At large depth, rarefaction still showed sorted-subset sequencing to be incomplete. A small donor pool kept down the genetic and exposure-history diversity that was represented.

Specimen: naive CD4+ T cells sorted from blood. The sample's subset: CD45RA+ positively selected. This chain links TRBV9 with TRBJ2-1; tentative D call: TRBD1 (6 bases). The source of this sequence is a man in his thirties or forties in good health. CDR3 in amino acids: CASSVAGQLLYNEQFF. DNA for the CDR3: TGTGCCAGCAGCGTAGCTGGACAGCTCCTCTACAATGAGCAGTTCTTC.